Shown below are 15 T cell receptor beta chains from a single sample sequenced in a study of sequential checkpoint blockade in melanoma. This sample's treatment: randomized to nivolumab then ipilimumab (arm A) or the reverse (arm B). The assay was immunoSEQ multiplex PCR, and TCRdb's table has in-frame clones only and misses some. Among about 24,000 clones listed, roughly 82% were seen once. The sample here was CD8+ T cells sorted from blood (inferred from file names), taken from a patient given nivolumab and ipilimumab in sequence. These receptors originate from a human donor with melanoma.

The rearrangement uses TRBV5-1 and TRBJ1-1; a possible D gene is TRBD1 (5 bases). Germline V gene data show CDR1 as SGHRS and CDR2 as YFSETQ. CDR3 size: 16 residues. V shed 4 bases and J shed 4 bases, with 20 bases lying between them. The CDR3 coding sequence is TGCGCCAGCAGCACGGGCCCAGGGATGTCAATCACTGAAGCTTTCTTT. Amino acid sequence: CASSTGPGMSITEAFF.

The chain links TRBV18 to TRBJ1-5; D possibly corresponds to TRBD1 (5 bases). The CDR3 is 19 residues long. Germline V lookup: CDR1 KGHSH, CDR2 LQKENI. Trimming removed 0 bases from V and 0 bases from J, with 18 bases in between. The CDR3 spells CASSPPSVGGMGSNQPQHF. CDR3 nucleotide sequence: TGTGCCAGCTCACCACCGTCGGTGGGGGGAATGGGTAGCAATCAGCCCCAGCATTTT. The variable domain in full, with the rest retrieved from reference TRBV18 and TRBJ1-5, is NAGVMQNPRHLVRRRGQEARLRCSPMKGHSHVYWYRQLPEEGLKFMVYLQKENIIDESGMPKERFSAEFPKEGPSILRIQQVVRGDSAAYFCASSPPSVGGMGSNQPQHFGDGTRLSIL.

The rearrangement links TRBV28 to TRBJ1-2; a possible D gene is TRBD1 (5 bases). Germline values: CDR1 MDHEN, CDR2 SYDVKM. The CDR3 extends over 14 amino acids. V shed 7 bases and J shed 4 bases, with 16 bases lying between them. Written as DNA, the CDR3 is TGTGCCAGCAAAGCGGCGGGGCATGGCTATGGCTACACCTTC. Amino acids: CASKAAGHGYGYTF.

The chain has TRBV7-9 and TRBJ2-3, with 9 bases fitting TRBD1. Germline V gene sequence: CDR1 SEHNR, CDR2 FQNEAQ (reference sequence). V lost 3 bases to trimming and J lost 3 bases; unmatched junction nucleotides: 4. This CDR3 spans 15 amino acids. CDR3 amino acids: CASSFGQGWTDTQYF. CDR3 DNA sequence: TGTGCCAGCAGCTTTGGACAGGGGTGGACAGATACGCAGTATTTT.

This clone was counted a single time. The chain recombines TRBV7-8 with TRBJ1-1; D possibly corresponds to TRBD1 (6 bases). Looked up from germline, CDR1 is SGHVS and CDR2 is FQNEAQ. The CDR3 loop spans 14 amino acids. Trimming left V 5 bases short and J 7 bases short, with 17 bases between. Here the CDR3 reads CASSRDNGKVEAFF. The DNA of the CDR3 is TGTGCCAGCAGCAGGGACAACGGGAAGGTTGAAGCTTTCTTT.

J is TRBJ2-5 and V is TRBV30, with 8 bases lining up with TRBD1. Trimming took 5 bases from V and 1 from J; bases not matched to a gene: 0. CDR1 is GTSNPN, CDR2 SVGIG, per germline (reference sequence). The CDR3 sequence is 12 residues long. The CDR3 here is CAWDRGQETQYF. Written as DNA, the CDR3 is TGTGCCTGGGACAGGGGCCAAGAGACCCAGTACTTC.

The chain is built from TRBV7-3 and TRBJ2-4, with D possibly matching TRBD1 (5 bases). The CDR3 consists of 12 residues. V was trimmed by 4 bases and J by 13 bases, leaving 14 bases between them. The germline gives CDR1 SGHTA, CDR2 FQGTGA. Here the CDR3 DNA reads TGTGCCAGCAGCTCAACCGACAGAAAGCAGTACTTC. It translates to CASSSTDRKQYF. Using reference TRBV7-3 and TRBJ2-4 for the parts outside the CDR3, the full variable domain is GAGVSQTPSNKVTEKGKYVELRCDPISGHTALYWYRQSLGQGPEFLIYFQGTGAADDSGLPNDRFFAVRPEGSVSTLKIQRTERGDSAVYLCASSSTDRKQYFGAGTRLSVL.

CDR3 sequence reads: CASLPGGAGNQPQHF. Written as DNA, the CDR3 is TGTGCCAGCCTCCCAGGGGGCGCGGGCAATCAGCCCCAGCATTTT. The rearrangement links TRBV28 to TRBJ1-5; the match to TRBD1 covers 8 bases. This CDR3 has 15 residues. Unmatched junction bases numbered 8, after V lost 8 bases and J lost 2 bases. The germline V gene encodes CDR1 MDHEN and CDR2 SYDVKM. Filled out from reference TRBV28 and TRBJ1-5, the complete variable domain reads DVKVTQSSRYLVKRTGEKVFLECVQDMDHENMFWYRQDPGLGLRLIYFSYDVKMKEKGDIPEGYSVSREKKERFSLILESASTNQTSMYLCASLPGGAGNQPQHFGDGTRLSIL.

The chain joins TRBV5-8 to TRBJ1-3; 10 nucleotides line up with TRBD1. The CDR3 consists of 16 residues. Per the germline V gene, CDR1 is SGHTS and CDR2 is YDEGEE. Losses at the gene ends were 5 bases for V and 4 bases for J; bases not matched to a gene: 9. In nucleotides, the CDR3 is TGTGCCAGCAGAACCGGGACAGGGGCGGGAGGAAACACCATATATTTT. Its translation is CASRTGTGAGGNTIYF.

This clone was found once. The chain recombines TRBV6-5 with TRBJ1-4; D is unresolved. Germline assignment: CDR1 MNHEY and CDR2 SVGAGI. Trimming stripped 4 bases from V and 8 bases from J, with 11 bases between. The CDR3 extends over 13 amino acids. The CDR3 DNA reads TGTGCCAGCAGTTGGGAGGCCCGCGAAAAACTGTTTTTT. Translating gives CASSWEAREKLFF.

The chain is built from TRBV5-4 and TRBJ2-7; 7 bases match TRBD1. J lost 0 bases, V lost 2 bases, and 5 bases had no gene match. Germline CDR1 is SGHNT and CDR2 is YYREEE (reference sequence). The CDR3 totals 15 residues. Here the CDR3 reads CASSLPGQSSYEQYF. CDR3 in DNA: TGTGCCAGCAGCTTACCGGGACAGAGCTCCTACGAGCAGTACTTC.

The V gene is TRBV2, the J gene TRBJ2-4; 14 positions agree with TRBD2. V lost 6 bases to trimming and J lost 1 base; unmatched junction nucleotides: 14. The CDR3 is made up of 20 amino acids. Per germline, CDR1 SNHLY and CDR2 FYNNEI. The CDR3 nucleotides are TGTGCCAGCAGGAAAAGGACAGGGGGACTAGCGGGAGCGGCCAAAAACATTCAGTACTTC. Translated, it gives CASRKRTGGLAGAAKNIQYF.

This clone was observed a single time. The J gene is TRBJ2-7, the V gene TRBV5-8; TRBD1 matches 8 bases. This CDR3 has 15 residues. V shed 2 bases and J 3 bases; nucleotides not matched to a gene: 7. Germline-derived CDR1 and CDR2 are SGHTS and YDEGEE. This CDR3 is CASSFPGQAIYEQYF. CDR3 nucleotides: TGTGCCAGCAGCTTTCCGGGACAGGCTATCTACGAGCAGTACTTC. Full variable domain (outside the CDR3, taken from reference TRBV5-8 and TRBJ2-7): EAGVTQSPTHLIKTRGQQATLRCSPISGHTSVYWYQQALGLGLQFLLWYDEGEERNRGNFPPRFSGRQFPNYSSELNVNALELEDSALYLCASSFPGQAIYEQYFGPGTRLTVT.

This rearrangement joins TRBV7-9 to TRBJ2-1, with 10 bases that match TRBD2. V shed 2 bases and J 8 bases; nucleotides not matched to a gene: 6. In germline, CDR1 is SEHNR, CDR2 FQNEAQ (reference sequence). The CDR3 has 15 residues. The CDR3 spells CASSLWLAGDDEQFF. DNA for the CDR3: TGTGCCAGCAGCTTATGGCTAGCGGGAGATGATGAGCAGTTCTTC.

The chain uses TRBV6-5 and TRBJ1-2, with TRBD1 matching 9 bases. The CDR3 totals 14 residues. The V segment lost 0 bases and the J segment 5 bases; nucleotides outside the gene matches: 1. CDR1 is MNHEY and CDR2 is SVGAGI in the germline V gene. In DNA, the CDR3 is TGTGCCAGCAGTTACTCCGGACAGGGGTATGGCTACACCTTC. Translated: CASSYSGQGYGYTF.